One T cell receptor (beta chain) is described in this entry. A 5'RACE template switching approach incorporating UMIs was used to make TCR beta cDNA. TCRdb re-called the 5' RACE reads and shows each CDR3 protein once, DNA omitted. In total, the table holds 350,000 to 400,000 distinct CDR3 sequences. The data are from a study of T cells expressing NK-cell markers. Study summary: Repertoire data for TCR beta were derived from sorted T cells (CD3+CD56+NKG2C+, CD3+CD56+NKG2C- and CD3+CD56-NKG2C+). There were seven HCMV-seropositive donors and one seronegative donor among the eight sequenced.

This CDR3 comprises 15 residues. CDR1 and CDR2 (germline): SGHTA, FQGTGA. The sequencing input was blood T cells: a sorted CD56 or NKG2C T cell subset, CD4+ or CD8+ T cells, or bulk PBMC T cells (not recorded which). This TCR came from a woman aged 50 to 60 in good health. The chain carries TRBV7-3 and TRBJ1-1. Here the CDR3 reads CASSLASVTNTEAFF.